The clone carrying this T cell receptor beta chain occurred many times. Its antigen is unknown. Each single cDNA molecule received a unique molecular identifier. One entry per CDR3 protein, called by TCRdb with MiXCR from the 5' RACE reads. The sample records tens of thousands of distinct CDR3 sequences, under 7.5% being singletons. This sample is drawn from a study of early T cells in non-severe SARS-CoV-2 infection. Whole-study context: Sequencing of unsorted whole blood was done on bulk RNA, leaving chains unpaired.

Overall study findings and caveats: Anti-spike CD8 responses were favored by VDJdb matching, which missed private and CD4 specificities.

V lost 6 bases and J 3 bases, leaving 12 bases between the germline ends. The CDR3 extends over 13 amino acids. The chain uses TRBV12-3 or TRBV12-4 and TRBJ2-7; D is undetermined. Sample: whole blood. The sequence came from an adult who was a healthcare worker with PCR-confirmed SARS-CoV-2 infection or an uninfected control (not recorded which). CDR3 nucleotide sequence: TGTGCCAGCAGAGGTGCAGGTAGCTACGAGCAGTACTTC. Translation gives CASRGAGSYEQYF.